The entry below gives a single TCR beta chain sequence along with its context. PCR primers comprised 60 Vbeta and 13 Jbeta primers. Clones were read by immunoSEQ multiplex PCR, and TCRdb kept only the in-frame ones, dropping some. The data hold 100,000 to 150,000 clones, with about 68% observed a single time. The sample originates from a study of cytomegalovirus exposure and HLA in healthy donors. Sample: PBMCs. The TCR sequence derives from a man aged 35-49 years in good health and CMV-seropositive.

CDR3 DNA sequence: TGCGCCAGCAGCCAAGATAGAGGGCCCTACGAGCAGTACTTC. Protein sequence: CASSQDRGPYEQYF. The chain recombines TRBV4-3 with TRBJ2-7; a weak D match, TRBD2 (5 bases). V lost 0 bases, J lost 2 bases, and 8 bases lay in between. The length of the CDR3 is 14 residues. From germline, CDR1 is LGHNA and CDR2 YSLEER.